Each of the 4 T cell receptor beta chains below was sequenced from the same sample in a study of T cells in Graves' hyperthyroidism and ophthalmopathy. It was RNA transcripts that yielded the amplified TCR beta CDR3 regions. TCR CDR3 underwent first-round RT-PCR with the HTBI primer set. TCRdb passed the multiplex PCR reads through MiXCR, listing each CDR3 protein once. In the table there are approximately 300,000 distinct CDR3 sequences, 15% to 20% of which are singletons. The material sequenced was blood. The receptors originated from a young man with Graves' hyperthyroidism.

Many counts were recorded for this clonotype. The chain has TRBV11-2 and TRBJ2-5, with D possibly matching TRBD2 (7 bases). V was cut by 6 bases and J by 5 bases, with 16 bases left in between. The CDR3 sequence is 14 residues long. Germline V gives CDR1 SGHAT, CDR2 FQNNGV. In nucleotides, the CDR3 is TGTGCCAGCAGTTTGGGGGGGGGCGGGGAGACCCAGTACTTC. Its translation: CASSLGGGGETQYF.

This clonotype was counted ten times or more. This sequence joins TRBV18 and TRBJ1-2; 7 bases fit TRBD1. The CDR3 runs to 13 residues. Germline V gene lookup returns CDR1 KGHSH and CDR2 LQKENI. V dropped 3 bases and J dropped 8; count of bases not matched to a gene: 6. The CDR3 DNA is TGTGCCAGCTCACCCGGACAGGAAGGAGGCTACACCTTC. This sequence encodes CASSPGQEGGYTF.

This clonotype was seen more than once but under ten times. The rearrangement uses TRBV6-1 and TRBJ2-2; 9 nucleotides line up with TRBD2. Germline-derived CDR1 and CDR2 are MNHNS and SASEGT. Trimming removed 6 bases from V and 7 bases from J; junction bases left unmatched: 9. CDR3 length equals 15 residues. CDR3 bases: TGTGCCAGCAGGAGAGCTCTAGCGGGAAGCGGGGAGCTGTTTTTT. Encoded protein: CASRRALAGSGELFF.

This clonotype has a count of ten or more. This chain connects TRBV18 to TRBJ1-1; D gene ambiguous. This CDR3 is 13 amino acids long. Germline assignment: CDR1 KGHSH and CDR2 LQKENI. The V end lost 3 bases, the J end lost 5 bases, and 10 bases lay between the germline ends. In DNA form, the CDR3 reads TGTGCCAGCTCACCGGGCCAGGCGACTGAAGCTTTCTTT. It is translated as CASSPGQATEAFF. The variable domain in full, with the rest retrieved from reference TRBV18 and TRBJ1-1, is NAGVMQNPRHLVRRRGQEARLRCSPMKGHSHVYWYRQLPEEGLKFMVYLQKENIIDESGMPKERFSAEFPKEGPSILRIQQVVRGDSAAYFCASSPGQATEAFFGQGTRLTVV.